The clone carrying this T cell receptor (beta chain) was counted at least ten times. Its target is not known. These data belong to a study of prognosis after radiotherapy for stage I lung cancer. Study overall: Patients with newly diagnosed primary stage I lung tumors numbered about 15, with four to six others having oligometastatic NSCLC after surgical resection of the primary tumor. Development of distant metastases after radiotherapy was seen in a few patients at a median of approximately 7 months, with no significant progression in roughly 16. General study results and limits: Lower post-radiation Shannon entropy was seen in patients who went on to develop distant metastases.

The germline V gene has CDR1 SNHLY and CDR2 FYNNEI. The CDR3 spans 14 residues. Trimming left V 5 bases short and J 0 bases short, with 9 bases between. Two-round multiplex PCR, the amplification method, yielded TCR beta CDR3 from genomic DNA. The first round of PCR was done with primers that matched each TRBV and TRBJ gene. MiXCR, applied by TCRdb to the multiplex PCR reads, yields one record per CDR3 protein. The sample lists 45,000 to 70,000 distinct CDR3 sequences; 26% were seen once. The sample consisted of PBMCs, taken before or after stereotactic body radiation therapy (not recorded which). This TCR derives from a donor of 50 years or more with non-small cell lung cancer. The rearrangement joins TRBV2 to TRBJ2-3; the D gene could be TRBD1 or TRBD2 (5 bases each). The CDR3 coding sequence is TGTGCCAGCAGTAGGGACGGGAGCACAGATACGCAGTATTTT. The encoded protein is CASSRDGSTDTQYF.